Listed below are T cell receptor beta chains from one sample, sequenced in a study of T cells after yellow fever vaccination. TCRdb passed the 5' RACE reads through MiXCR, listing each CDR3 protein once. The data hold 360,000 or so distinct CDR3 sequences, with around a tenth observed a single time. The specimen was PBMCs, collected on the day of the first yellow fever vaccination. Source of these receptors: a man aged 18-30 years who received the YFV17D yellow fever vaccine. Each CDR3 is given with its conserved first and last residue. The order of the fields is CDR3 protein, CDR3 DNA, D gene, V gene, clone size, J gene. The D gene is left open where the match is weak. Expanded clones get a size class; other rows say once, few or many, or leave the size out.

cdr3_aa: CASSAGGLEKLFF; cdr3_nt: TGTGCCAGCAGCGCCGGGGGGCTGGAAAAACTGTTTTTT; d_call: .; v_call: TRBV7-9; clone_size: .; j_call: TRBJ1-4
cdr3_aa: CASSLPGCEQYF; cdr3_nt: TGTGCCAGCAGCTTACCTGGGTGCGAGCAGTACTTC; d_call: .; v_call: TRBV11-2; clone_size: few; j_call: TRBJ2-7
cdr3_aa: CASRRGDEQYF; cdr3_nt: TGCGCCAGCAGGAGAGGGGACGAGCAGTACTTC; d_call: .; v_call: TRBV5-1; clone_size: few; j_call: TRBJ2-7
cdr3_aa: CASRQKPQGAPIENEQFF; cdr3_nt: TGTGCCAGCAGACAAAAGCCCCAGGGGGCACCAATAGAGAATGAGCAGTTCTTC; d_call: TRBD1; v_call: TRBV7-8; clone_size: many; j_call: TRBJ2-1
cdr3_aa: CASRQGSGAGGDTQYF; cdr3_nt: TGCGCCAGCAGACAAGGGTCCGGGGCCGGAGGGGATACGCAGTATTTT; d_call: .; v_call: TRBV4-3; clone_size: few; j_call: TRBJ2-3
cdr3_aa: CASSSLTSGGENTGELFF; cdr3_nt: TGTGCCAGCAGTTCCTTGACTAGCGGGGGGGAAAACACCGGGGAGCTGTTTTTT; d_call: TRBD2; v_call: TRBV6-2/TRBV6-3; clone_size: .; j_call: TRBJ2-2
cdr3_aa: CASSLGGTADNEQFF; cdr3_nt: TGCGCCAGCAGCTTGGGCGGGACAGCGGACAATGAGCAGTTCTTC; d_call: .; v_call: TRBV5-1; clone_size: many; j_call: TRBJ2-1
cdr3_aa: CASRDSQNEKLFF; cdr3_nt: TGTGCCAGCAGGGACTCGCAGAATGAAAAACTGTTTTTT; d_call: .; v_call: TRBV28; clone_size: .; j_call: TRBJ1-4
cdr3_aa: CASSLANYGYTF; cdr3_nt: TGTGCCAGCAGTTTGGCTAACTATGGCTACACCTTC; d_call: .; v_call: TRBV12-3/TRBV12-4; clone_size: many; j_call: TRBJ1-2
cdr3_aa: CASSPLGWMNTQYF; cdr3_nt: TGTGCCAGCAGCCCGCTGGGATGGATGAATACGCAGTATTTT; d_call: .; v_call: TRBV7-3; clone_size: many; j_call: TRBJ2-3
cdr3_aa: CASSLQYTDTQYF; cdr3_nt: TGTGCCAGCAGCTTGCAGTATACAGATACGCAGTATTTT; d_call: .; v_call: TRBV7-9; clone_size: few; j_call: TRBJ2-3
cdr3_aa: CASSSSGTGGNPLYTEAFF; cdr3_nt: TGTGCCAGCAGCTCGTCCGGGACAGGGGGCAACCCGCTTTACACTGAAGCTTTCTTT; d_call: TRBD1; v_call: TRBV7-2; clone_size: many; j_call: TRBJ1-1
cdr3_aa: CSAGGQGLRFF; cdr3_nt: TGCAGTGCTGGGGGACAGGGCTTGAGGTTCTTC; d_call: TRBD1; v_call: TRBV20-1; clone_size: few; j_call: TRBJ2-1
cdr3_aa: CASRQGWGEQFF; cdr3_nt: TGTGCCAGCAGACAGGGTTGGGGTGAGCAGTTCTTC; d_call: .; v_call: TRBV28; clone_size: many; j_call: TRBJ2-1
cdr3_aa: CSVQTRGLGANVLTF; cdr3_nt: TGCAGCGTCCAAACTCGGGGTCTCGGGGCCAACGTCCTGACTTTC; d_call: .; v_call: TRBV29-1; clone_size: few; j_call: TRBJ2-6
cdr3_aa: CASSDVTSADTQYF; cdr3_nt: TGCGCCAGCAGCGACGTGACTAGCGCAGATACGCAGTATTTT; d_call: TRBD2; v_call: TRBV5-1; clone_size: many; j_call: TRBJ2-3
cdr3_aa: CASSLGSHGTKETQYF; cdr3_nt: TGCGCCAGCAGCTTGGGGTCCCACGGGACGAAAGAGACCCAGTACTTC; d_call: .; v_call: TRBV4-1; clone_size: many; j_call: TRBJ2-5
cdr3_aa: CASSLSTSPDTQYF; cdr3_nt: TGTGCCAGCAGTTTATCGACAAGCCCCGATACGCAGTATTTT; d_call: .; v_call: TRBV12-3/TRBV12-4; clone_size: .; j_call: TRBJ2-3
cdr3_aa: CASSVQGSTGELFF; cdr3_nt: TGTGCCAGCAGTGTTCAGGGAAGCACCGGGGAGCTGTTTTTT; d_call: .; v_call: TRBV2; clone_size: .; j_call: TRBJ2-2
cdr3_aa: CASSYAEGRRTEAFF; cdr3_nt: TGTGCCAGCAGTTACGCTGAGGGACGGAGGACTGAAGCTTTCTTT; d_call: .; v_call: TRBV6-5; clone_size: few; j_call: TRBJ1-1
cdr3_aa: CASSQDLGLFQFF; cdr3_nt: TGCGCCAGCAGCCAAGACCTAGGGCTATTCCAGTTCTTC; d_call: .; v_call: TRBV4-3; clone_size: few; j_call: TRBJ2-1
cdr3_aa: CAISARDRGNTEAFF; cdr3_nt: TGTGCCATCAGTGCCCGGGACAGGGGGAACACTGAAGCTTTCTTT; d_call: TRBD1; v_call: TRBV10-3; clone_size: few; j_call: TRBJ1-1
cdr3_aa: CASSDRGSGDTQYF; cdr3_nt: TGTGCCAGCAGCGACAGGGGGTCGGGAGATACGCAGTATTTT; d_call: TRBD1; v_call: TRBV13; clone_size: few; j_call: TRBJ2-3
cdr3_aa: CASSDTGREETQYF; cdr3_nt: TGCGCCAGCAGCGATACGGGGCGAGAAGAGACCCAGTACTTC; d_call: .; v_call: TRBV5-1; clone_size: .; j_call: TRBJ2-5
cdr3_aa: CSVIGQQNNYGSTF; cdr3_nt: TGCAGCGTTATTGGGCAGCAAAATAACTATGGCTCCACCTTC; d_call: .; v_call: TRBV29-1; clone_size: few; j_call: TRBJ1-2
cdr3_aa: CSAPDLSSEKLFF; cdr3_nt: TGCAGTGCCCCGGACCTTTCAAGTGAAAAACTGTTTTTT; d_call: .; v_call: TRBV20-1; clone_size: many; j_call: TRBJ1-4
cdr3_aa: CASSRQGAIGSYGYTF; cdr3_nt: TGTGCCAGTAGCCGACAGGGGGCAATTGGAAGCTATGGCTACACCTTC; d_call: TRBD1; v_call: TRBV19; clone_size: many; j_call: TRBJ1-2
cdr3_aa: CASGAWDKGAAKNIQYF; cdr3_nt: TGTGCCAGCGGAGCCTGGGACAAGGGGGCGGCCAAAAACATTCAGTACTTC; d_call: TRBD1; v_call: TRBV27; clone_size: few; j_call: TRBJ2-4
cdr3_aa: CASSFGTVSRGYTF; cdr3_nt: TGCGCCAGCAGCTTTGGGACAGTCTCTCGTGGCTACACCTTC; d_call: TRBD1; v_call: TRBV5-1; clone_size: many; j_call: TRBJ1-2
cdr3_aa: CASSQRSGDTEAFF; cdr3_nt: TGCGCCAGCAGCCAACGCTCTGGGGACACTGAAGCTTTCTTT; d_call: .; v_call: TRBV4-1; clone_size: few; j_call: TRBJ1-1
cdr3_aa: CASSSQGNRVDQPQHF; cdr3_nt: TGTGCCAGCTCATCACAGGGGAATCGGGTGGATCAGCCCCAGCATTTT; d_call: TRBD1; v_call: TRBV18; clone_size: few; j_call: TRBJ1-5
cdr3_aa: CASSLIAGGLNEQFF; cdr3_nt: TGTGCCAGCAGCTTGATAGCGGGGGGGCTTAATGAGCAGTTCTTC; d_call: TRBD2; v_call: TRBV7-2; clone_size: .; j_call: TRBJ2-1
cdr3_aa: CASSQETSGGGFETQYF; cdr3_nt: TGTGCCAGCAGCCAAGAAACTAGCGGGGGCGGGTTCGAGACCCAGTACTTC; d_call: TRBD2; v_call: TRBV4-2; clone_size: .; j_call: TRBJ2-5
cdr3_aa: CASSSGQGSSYEQYF; cdr3_nt: TGTGCCAGCAGCTCAGGACAGGGGTCCTCCTACGAGCAGTACTTC; d_call: TRBD1; v_call: TRBV7-9; clone_size: .; j_call: TRBJ2-7
cdr3_aa: CSANRLAGALDTQYF; cdr3_nt: TGCAGTGCCAATCGTCTAGCGGGGGCGTTAGATACGCAGTATTTT; d_call: TRBD2; v_call: TRBV20-1; clone_size: few; j_call: TRBJ2-3
cdr3_aa: CASSYSEGHNSGRLFF; cdr3_nt: TGTGCCAGCAGTTACTCCGAGGGACACAATTCTGGCAGACTGTTTTTT; d_call: .; v_call: TRBV6-5; clone_size: .; j_call: TRBJ1-4
cdr3_aa: CAWRTGHSPLHF; cdr3_nt: TGTGCCTGGAGGACGGGCCATTCACCCCTCCACTTT; d_call: .; v_call: TRBV30; clone_size: .; j_call: TRBJ1-6
cdr3_aa: CASSLPRTKETQYF; cdr3_nt: TGTGCCAGCAGCTTACCCCGGACTAAAGAGACCCAGTACTTC; d_call: .; v_call: TRBV7-8; clone_size: .; j_call: TRBJ2-5
cdr3_aa: CASSLIKGQSFQETQYF; cdr3_nt: TGTGCCAGCAGTTTAATCAAGGGACAGTCATTCCAAGAGACCCAGTACTTC; d_call: TRBD1; v_call: TRBV12-3/TRBV12-4; clone_size: once; j_call: TRBJ2-5
cdr3_aa: CASSLDRGMAEAFF; cdr3_nt: TGCGCCAGCAGCTTGGACAGGGGCATGGCTGAAGCTTTCTTT; d_call: TRBD1; v_call: TRBV5-1; clone_size: few; j_call: TRBJ1-1
cdr3_aa: CASSQEGLRGRNEQFF; cdr3_nt: TGTGCCAGCAGCCAAGAGGGTTTGCGGGGCCGGAATGAGCAGTTCTTC; d_call: .; v_call: TRBV3-1; clone_size: few; j_call: TRBJ2-1
cdr3_aa: CASSLAENEQFF; cdr3_nt: TGTGCCAGCAGCTTAGCGGAGAATGAGCAGTTCTTC; d_call: .; v_call: TRBV7-6; clone_size: few; j_call: TRBJ2-1
cdr3_aa: CASSQGVAGWQYF; cdr3_nt: TGCGCCAGCAGCCAAGGAGTAGCGGGGTGGCAGTATTTT; d_call: TRBD2; v_call: TRBV4-1; clone_size: few; j_call: TRBJ2-3
cdr3_aa: CASSQEGRVADTQYF; cdr3_nt: TGCGCCAGCAGCCAAGAGGGGAGGGTAGCAGATACGCAGTATTTT; d_call: TRBD2; v_call: TRBV4-3; clone_size: few; j_call: TRBJ2-3
cdr3_aa: CATSKGRGRETQYF; cdr3_nt: TGTGCCACCAGCAAGGGTCGAGGGAGAGAGACCCAGTACTTC; d_call: .; v_call: TRBV15; clone_size: .; j_call: TRBJ2-5